What follows are 31 T cell receptor beta chains derived from one specimen sequenced in a study of CD8 T cells in Susac syndrome. Reverse transcription of 0.5 to 1 ug RNA was performed with random hexamers. MiXCR was run by TCRdb on the immunoSEQ multiplex PCR reads, yielding one entry per CDR3 protein. The table has about 110,000 distinct CDR3 sequences, approximately 93% seen once. Sequenced input: CD8+ T cells from PBMCs. These receptor sequences come from a human donor with Susac syndrome.

The chain has TRBV11-2 and TRBJ1-2; possibly TRBD1 for D (5 bases). V lost 5 bases, J lost 4 bases, and 14 bases lay in between. From germline, CDR1 is SGHAT and CDR2 FQNNGV. The CDR3 length is 14 residues. CDR3 nucleotide sequence: TGTGCCAGCAGCGACGGACGGGGACTCTATGGCTACACCTTC. Its protein product is CASSDGRGLYGYTF.

The chain is built from TRBV20-1 and TRBJ2-7; 15 bases fit TRBD2. V lost 6 bases and J lost 1; bases outside the gene matches: 4. This CDR3 comprises 15 residues. Germline V gene lookup returns CDR1 DFQATT and CDR2 SNEGSKA (reference sequence). The CDR3 coding sequence is TGCAGTGCCGGACTAGCGGGGGGGCCGTCCTACGAGCAGTACTTC. As protein: CSAGLAGGPSYEQYF.

The chain has TRBV2 and TRBJ2-7; D may be TRBD1 or TRBD2 (5 bases each). Germline V gene sequence: CDR1 SNHLY, CDR2 FYNNEI. The CDR3 covers 13 residues. V was pared by 7 bases and J by 4 bases, with 14 bases between. The CDR3 reads CASKRDDHYEQYF. In DNA, the CDR3 is TGTGCCAGCAAAAGGGACGACCATTACGAGCAGTACTTC. Looking up the rest from reference TRBV2 and TRBJ2-7 gives the full variable domain: EPEVTQTPSHQVTQMGQEVILRCVPISNHLYFYWYRQILGQKVEFLVSFYNNEISEKSEIFDDQFSVERPDGSNFTLKIRSTKLEDSAMYFCASKRDDHYEQYFGPGTRLTVT.

This clonotype was counted once. The V and J genes are TRBV15 and TRBJ2-1, with TRBD1 as a possible D gene (5 bases). Germline V gives CDR1 LNHNV, CDR2 YYDKDF (reference sequence). CDR3 size: 14 residues. Deletions cut 0 bases from V and 5 bases from J, with 8 bases between. CDR3 DNA sequence: TGTGCCACCAGCAGAGATCGACAGAACAATGAGCAGTTCTTC. Translation gives CATSRDRQNNEQFF.

V gene TRBV4-1 combines with J gene TRBJ1-5; D unclear. The germline gives CDR1 MGHRA, CDR2 YSYEKL. Between the trimmed V and J ends, which lost 2 bases and 0 bases, there was a span of 8 bases. This CDR3 comprises 15 residues. CDR3: CASSQISNSNQPQHF. The CDR3 DNA is TGCGCCAGCAGCCAAATTAGTAATAGCAATCAGCCCCAGCATTTT.

The rearrangement links TRBV15 to TRBJ2-2; 8 nucleotides match TRBD2. The germline V gene encodes CDR1 LNHNV and CDR2 YYDKDF (reference sequence). The J segment lost 7 bases and the V segment lost 4 bases, leaving 8 bases of the junction unmatched. There are 15 residues in the CDR3. CDR3 loop: CATSNKAGALGELFF. The CDR3, as DNA: TGTGCCACCAGCAACAAAGCGGGGGCCCTCGGGGAGCTGTTTTTT.

The chain uses TRBV20-1 and TRBJ2-3; 10 positions match TRBD1. The ends lost 4 bases at V and 4 bases at J; junction bases unmatched: 8. The CDR3 extends over 15 amino acids. CDR1 and CDR2 from the germline V gene are DFQATT and SNEGSKA (reference sequence). The CDR3 DNA reads as TGCAGTGCTACTCCGGGACAGGGGAGGGCAGATACGCAGTATTTT. The encoded protein is CSATPGQGRADTQYF.

This clonotype came up once. V gene TRBV7-2 combines with J gene TRBJ2-7; D remains ambiguous. Deletions cut 4 bases from V and 6 bases from J, with 13 bases between. This CDR3 has 13 amino acids. CDR1 and CDR2 (germline): SGHTA, FQGNSA. This CDR3 is CASSSLGGVEQYF. The CDR3 DNA follows: TGTGCCAGCAGCTCCCTTGGTGGGGTCGAGCAGTACTTC.

The gene calls are TRBV23-1 and TRBJ1-2; D not certain. TRBV23-1 is flagged as an ORF with uncertain function. V was shortened by 4 bases and J by 5 bases, with 17 bases between the two germline ends. This CDR3 contains 15 residues. The CDR3 DNA reads as TGCGCCAGCAGTCCCGAGGTCGGGGAAGCTTATGGCTACACCTTC. Its translation is CASSPEVGEAYGYTF.

The CDR3 sequence is CASSLRNQETQYF. In DNA, the CDR3 is TGTGCCAGCAGCCTGAGGAACCAAGAGACCCAGTACTTC. This chain links TRBV14 with TRBJ2-5; D is unclear. CDR1 is SGHDN and CDR2 is FVKESK in the germline V gene. Trimming pared 4 bases from V and 0 bases from J, leaving 6 bases between. The CDR3 has 13 amino acids.

The chain couples TRBV5-4 to TRBJ2-3, with TRBD2 matching 8 bases. Losses at the gene ends were 6 bases for V and 8 bases for J; bases not matched to a gene: 11. Germline-derived CDR1 and CDR2 are SGHNT and YYREEE (reference sequence). The CDR3 is 14 amino acids. The CDR3 region is CASTLTAGGVTQYF. The DNA for the CDR3 is TGTGCCAGCACCCTAACCGCGGGGGGAGTTACGCAGTATTTT.

The CDR3 protein is CSVEGGTGSSYNEQFF. Here the CDR3 DNA reads TGCAGCGTTGAGGGGGGGACTGGGAGCTCCTACAATGAGCAGTTCTTC. The V and J genes are TRBV29-1 and TRBJ2-1; 7 nucleotides line up with TRBD2. Germline V gene lookup returns CDR1 SQVTM and CDR2 ANQGSEA. V gave up 3 bases and J gave up 0 bases; unmatched junction bases: 8. This CDR3 spans 16 amino acids.

The chain is built from TRBV10-3 and TRBJ2-1, with a possible D match to TRBD1 (6 bases). The CDR3 has 14 amino acids. Germline V gene lookup returns CDR1 ENHRY and CDR2 SYGVKD. The ends were cut back, 10 bases at V and 4 bases at J, with 17 bases in the middle. The CDR3 is CATGAGTTYNEQFF. Here the CDR3 DNA reads TGTGCCACTGGCGCAGGGACAACTTACAATGAGCAGTTCTTC.

This chain connects TRBV5-4 to TRBJ1-2; possible D gene TRBD1, 5 bases. The CDR3 extends over 15 amino acids. The germline V and J ends were trimmed by 4 bases and 4 bases, with 17 bases remaining between them. In germline, CDR1 is SGHNT, CDR2 YYREEE (reference sequence). The CDR3 loop is CASSVNQGAGYGYTF. CDR3 nucleotide sequence: TGTGCCAGCAGCGTGAATCAGGGAGCTGGCTATGGCTACACCTTC.

This rearrangement joins TRBV3-1 to TRBJ2-3, with D possibly matching TRBD2 (7 bases). The CDR3 totals 19 residues. Germline V gives CDR1 LGHDT, CDR2 YNNKEL (reference sequence). V dropped 4 bases and J dropped 2 bases, with 25 bases sitting between them. The CDR3 DNA follows: TGTGCCAGCAGCCGACGCAGTGGAGAAGGGGGGGCCCCCACAGATACGCAGTATTTT. This gives the protein CASSRRSGEGGAPTDTQYF.

V and J are TRBV5-6 and TRBJ2-1, with D perhaps matching TRBD2 (6 bases). This CDR3 has 15 residues. V was clipped by 4 bases and J by 6 bases, with 17 bases between them. Looked up from germline, CDR1 is SGHDT and CDR2 is YYEEEE. CDR3 bases: TGTGCCAGCAGCCGCGGGACGCTAGTTGGCAATGAGCAGTTCTTC. Its protein product is CASSRGTLVGNEQFF. Variable domain in full (rest from reference TRBV5-6 and TRBJ2-1): DAGVTQSPTHLIKTRGQQVTLRCSPKSGHDTVSWYQQALGQGPQFIFQYYEEEERQRGNFPDRFSGHQFPNYSSELNVNALLLGDSALYLCASSRGTLVGNEQFFGPGTRLTVL.

The rearrangement joins TRBV9 to TRBJ1-5; D is possibly TRBD1 (5 bases). Trimming cost V 0 bases and J 6 bases, with 7 bases left between them. Per the germline V gene, CDR1 is SGDLS and CDR2 is YYNGEE. CDR3 length: 13 residues. The CDR3 DNA sequence: TGTGCCAGCAGCGTAGCTGGGGGTCAGCCCCAGCATTTT. It encodes CASSVAGGQPQHF.

This sequence joins TRBV9 and TRBJ1-1; 12 bases line up with TRBD1. CDR1 SGDLS and CDR2 YYNGEE come from the germline V gene. The CDR3 sequence is 17 residues long. V dropped 7 bases and J dropped 5; count of bases not matched to a gene: 15. The CDR3: CASSASGTGGERTEAFF. In DNA form, the CDR3 reads TGTGCCAGCTCAGCGTCCGGGACAGGGGGCGAAAGGACTGAAGCTTTCTTT.

This clonotype has a single count. The V call is TRBV29-1, the J call TRBJ1-5, with 8 nucleotides matching TRBD1. Trimming cost V 7 bases and J 5 bases; bases outside gene matches: 10. In germline, CDR1 is SQVTM, CDR2 ANQGSEA. This CDR3 is 14 amino acids long. The CDR3 DNA follows: TGCAGCGATGGCCGCGGGACAGGATATCAGCCCCAGCATTTT. This gives the protein CSDGRGTGYQPQHF.

This chain uses TRBV7-9 with TRBJ2-3; a weak D match, TRBD1 (5 bases). Per the germline V gene, CDR1 is SEHNR and CDR2 is FQNEAQ (reference sequence). This CDR3 region has 14 residues. Deletions cut 6 bases from V and 2 bases from J, with 12 bases between. In DNA form, the CDR3 reads TGTGCCAGCAGTGTGGGGCCAAACACAGATACGCAGTATTTT. Translating it yields CASSVGPNTDTQYF.

CDR3 residues: CASSISWGNQPQHF. CDR3 nucleotide sequence: TGTGCCAGTAGTATATCTTGGGGGAATCAGCCCCAGCATTTT. The gene calls are TRBV19 and TRBJ1-5; D may be TRBD1 (5 bases). The length of the CDR3 is 14 residues. CDR1 and CDR2 (germline): LNHDA, SQIVND (reference sequence). V was clipped by 2 bases and J by 4 bases, with 9 bases between them.

The chain joins TRBV20-1 to TRBJ2-3; 7 nucleotides line up with TRBD2. This CDR3 has 14 residues. V was pared by 4 bases and J by 5 bases, with 9 bases of the junction left unmatched. Germline V gives CDR1 DFQATT, CDR2 SNEGSKA (reference sequence). This CDR3 reads CSAKKRGILDTQYF. Here the CDR3 DNA reads TGCAGTGCTAAAAAGCGGGGAATCCTAGATACGCAGTATTTT.

This clonotype has only a few counts. The chain employs TRBV5-6 and TRBJ2-1, with D perhaps matching TRBD2 (6 bases). V was clipped by 2 bases and J by 5 bases, with 8 bases between them. This CDR3 comprises 13 residues. Germline lookup yields CDR1 SGHDT and CDR2 YYEEEE. CDR3 in DNA: TGTGCCAGCAGCTTAGGGAGGCACAATGAGCAGTTCTTC. Its protein product is CASSLGRHNEQFF.

The V call is TRBV4-3, the J call TRBJ1-4, with D uncertain. V gave up 4 bases and J gave up 3 bases, with 9 bases separating them. This CDR3 comprises 14 residues. Germline V gives CDR1 LGHNA, CDR2 YSLEER. CDR3 loop: CASSPEAANEKLFF. CDR3 in DNA: TGCGCCAGCAGCCCAGAAGCGGCTAATGAAAAACTGTTTTTT.

This sequence joins TRBV7-9 and TRBJ2-7; D is possibly TRBD2 (5 bases). Germline V CDR1 and CDR2: SEHNR, FQNEAQ (reference sequence). V was shortened by 2 bases and J by 5 bases, with 7 bases between the two germline ends. The CDR3 contains 12 residues. The CDR3 protein is CASSLSGNEQYF. The CDR3 bases are TGTGCCAGCAGCTTATCCGGGAACGAGCAGTACTTC.

The chain links TRBV5-1 to TRBJ2-2; 11 bases line up with TRBD2. The CDR3 is made up of 14 amino acids. The trim removed 5 bases at V and 4 bases at J, leaving 1 base unmatched. CDR1 SGHRS and CDR2 YFSETQ come from the germline V gene. CDR3 protein: CASRGTSGTGELFF. The CDR3 nucleotides read TGCGCCAGCAGAGGGACTAGCGGCACCGGGGAGCTGTTTTTT.

This clonotype occurred once. The chain joins TRBV11-2 to TRBJ2-7, with D perhaps matching TRBD1 (6 bases). V gave up 4 bases and J gave up 4 bases, with 17 bases separating them. Germline V gene lookup returns CDR1 SGHAT and CDR2 FQNNGV. This CDR3 is built from 15 residues. CDR3 residues: CASSSSGALLYEQYF. The CDR3, as DNA: TGTGCCAGCAGCTCATCAGGGGCTCTCCTGTACGAGCAGTACTTC.

The chain is built from TRBV4-3 and TRBJ2-5, with D maybe TRBD2 (5 bases). V lost 0 bases and J lost 1, with 9 bases in between. CDR3 size: 15 residues. The germline V gene has CDR1 LGHNA and CDR2 YSLEER. CDR3 DNA: TGCGCCAGCAGCCAAGATAGAGGGTTCCAAGAGACCCAGTACTTC. Protein: CASSQDRGFQETQYF.

The rearrangement uses TRBV20-1 and TRBJ2-5, with D perhaps TRBD2 (6 bases). The CDR3 sequence is 14 residues long. The germline V gene has CDR1 DFQATT and CDR2 SNEGSKA (reference sequence). V gave up 0 bases and J gave up 11 bases, with 19 bases separating them. DNA of the CDR3: TGCAGTGCTAGAGATCTGGAGGGGCCGGATGAGCAGTACTTC. Protein: CSARDLEGPDEQYF.

The chain carries TRBV4-1 and TRBJ2-7; 9 bases fit TRBD1. The CDR3 is made up of 14 amino acids. The germline gives CDR1 MGHRA, CDR2 YSYEKL. The V and J ends lost 4 bases and 6 bases, in that order; junction bases with no gene match: 7. Written as DNA, the CDR3 is TGCGCCAGCAGCCTGGACAGGGGATCACTCGAGCAGTACTTC. This gives the protein CASSLDRGSLEQYF.

This chain joins TRBV6-1 and TRBJ2-1; possibly TRBD2 for D (5 bases). Trimming stripped 3 bases from V and 8 bases from J, with 26 bases between. Germline CDR1 reads MNHNS; CDR2 reads SASEGT. The CDR3 has 18 residues. The CDR3 DNA reads as TGTGCCAGCAGTGAGGCCCCTCCGTTAACGGGGAAACACGATGAGCAGTTCTTC. Translated: CASSEAPPLTGKHDEQFF.